The entry below describes one T cell receptor beta chain. The V gene end was trimmed by 2 bases and the J gene end by 0 bases; junction bases not matched to a gene: 3. The CDR3 is 17 amino acids. Germline assignment: CDR1 SGHTA and CDR2 FQGTGA. This specimen belongs to a study of blood T cell repertoires in COVID-19. Profiled with immunoSEQ multiplex PCR; TCRdb holds only in-frame clones, not every one. The sample yields about 210,000 clones, about 88% seen once. The sequenced sample consisted of PBMCs or T cells enriched from blood (not recorded which). This chain uses TRBV7-3 with TRBJ2-7, with 14 bases fitting TRBD2. This receptor was obtained from a woman aged 30 to 39 who had been exposed to COVID-19. CDR3 nucleotides: TGTGCCAGCAGCTTAGCTGGGACTAGCGGGGGCTCCTACGAGCAGTACTTC. The encoded protein is CASSLAGTSGGSYEQYF.